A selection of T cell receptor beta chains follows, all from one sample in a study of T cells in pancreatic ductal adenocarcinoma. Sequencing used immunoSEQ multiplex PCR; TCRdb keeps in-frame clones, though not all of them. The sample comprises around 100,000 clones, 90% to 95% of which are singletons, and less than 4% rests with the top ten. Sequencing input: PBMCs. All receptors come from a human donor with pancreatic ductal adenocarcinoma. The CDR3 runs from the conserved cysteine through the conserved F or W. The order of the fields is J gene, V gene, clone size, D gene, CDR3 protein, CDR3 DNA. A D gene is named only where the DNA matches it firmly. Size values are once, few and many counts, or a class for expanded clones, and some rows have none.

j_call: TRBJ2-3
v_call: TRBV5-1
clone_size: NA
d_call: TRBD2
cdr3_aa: CASSLVSGRLTDTQYF
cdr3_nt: TGCGCCAGCAGCTTGGTTAGCGGGAGGTTAACAGATACGCAGTATTTT

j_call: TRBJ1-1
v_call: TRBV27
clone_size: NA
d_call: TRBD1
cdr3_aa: CASSATGGSEAFF
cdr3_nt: TGTGCCAGCAGCGCCACAGGGGGCTCTGAAGCTTTCTTT

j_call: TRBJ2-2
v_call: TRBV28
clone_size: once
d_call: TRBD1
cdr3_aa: CASATGGQGFRTGELFF
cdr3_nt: TGTGCCAGCGCAACGGGGGGACAGGGGTTTCGGACCGGGGAGCTGTTTTTT

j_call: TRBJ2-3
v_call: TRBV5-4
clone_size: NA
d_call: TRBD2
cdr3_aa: CASSSTSGASDTQYF
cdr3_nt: TGTGCCAGCAGCTCGACTAGCGGGGCTTCAGATACGCAGTATTTT

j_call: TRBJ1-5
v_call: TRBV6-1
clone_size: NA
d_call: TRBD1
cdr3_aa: CASSESWGQGSFQPQHF
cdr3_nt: TGTGCCAGCAGTGAATCATGGGGACAGGGGTCCTTTCAGCCCCAGCATTTT

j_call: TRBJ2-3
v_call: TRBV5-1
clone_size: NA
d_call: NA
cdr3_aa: CASSQWTASTDTQYF
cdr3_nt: TGCGCCAGCAGCCAATGGACTGCTAGCACAGATACGCAGTATTTT

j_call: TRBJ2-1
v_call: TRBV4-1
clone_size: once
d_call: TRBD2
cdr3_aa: CASSRLAGGYNEQFF
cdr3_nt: TGCGCCAGCAGTCGACTAGCGGGAGGTTACAATGAGCAGTTCTTC

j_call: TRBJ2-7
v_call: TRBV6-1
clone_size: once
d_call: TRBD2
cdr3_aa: CASSATSGFYEQYF
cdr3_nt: TGTGCCAGCAGTGCAACTAGCGGATTCTACGAGCAGTACTTC

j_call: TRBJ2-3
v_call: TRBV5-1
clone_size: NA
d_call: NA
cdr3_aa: CASVPHGGSTDTQYF
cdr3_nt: TGCGCCAGCGTGCCCCACGGAGGTTCTACAGATACGCAGTATTTT

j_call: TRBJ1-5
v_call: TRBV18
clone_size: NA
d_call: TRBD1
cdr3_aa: CASSRDSSAPQHF
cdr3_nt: TGTGCCAGCTCACGGGACAGCTCGGCGCCCCAGCATTTT

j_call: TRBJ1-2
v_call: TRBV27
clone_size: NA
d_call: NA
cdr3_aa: CASSFGGEGYTF
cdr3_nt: TGTGCCAGCAGTTTCGGGGGAGAAGGCTACACCTTC

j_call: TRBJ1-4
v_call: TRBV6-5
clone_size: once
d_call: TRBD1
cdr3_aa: CASSRPGQGSEKLFF
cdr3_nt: TGTGCCAGCAGTAGACCGGGACAGGGAAGTGAAAAACTGTTTTTT

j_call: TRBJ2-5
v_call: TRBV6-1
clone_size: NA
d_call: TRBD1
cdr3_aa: CASSEGTGFDQETQYF
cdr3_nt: TGTGCCAGCAGTGAAGGGACAGGTTTCGACCAAGAGACCCAGTACTTC

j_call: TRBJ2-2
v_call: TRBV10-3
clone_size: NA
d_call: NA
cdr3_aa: CATEDSGMNTGELFF
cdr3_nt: TGTGCCACCGAGGATAGCGGAATGAACACCGGGGAGCTGTTTTTT

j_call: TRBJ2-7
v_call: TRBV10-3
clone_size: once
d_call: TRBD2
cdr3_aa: CAISGTSGTYEQYF
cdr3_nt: TGTGCCATCAGTGGGACTAGCGGGACCTACGAGCAGTACTTC

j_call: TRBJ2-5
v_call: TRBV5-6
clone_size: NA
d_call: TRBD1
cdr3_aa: CASSFRDRGKTQYF
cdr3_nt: TGTGCCAGCAGCTTCCGGGACAGGGGAAAGACCCAGTACTTC

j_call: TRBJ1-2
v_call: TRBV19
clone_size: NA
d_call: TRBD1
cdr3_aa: CASSIRQGKGYTF
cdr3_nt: TGTGCCAGTAGTATACGACAGGGGAAAGGCTACACCTTC

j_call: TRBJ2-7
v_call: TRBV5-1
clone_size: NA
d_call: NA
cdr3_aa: CASSSSGSVEQYF
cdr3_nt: TGCGCCAGCAGCTCGTCTGGGAGTGTCGAGCAGTACTTC

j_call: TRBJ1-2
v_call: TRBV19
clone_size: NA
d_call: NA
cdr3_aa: CASSEVSANYGYTF
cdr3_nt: TGTGCCAGTAGCGAGGTTTCGGCAAACTATGGCTACACCTTC

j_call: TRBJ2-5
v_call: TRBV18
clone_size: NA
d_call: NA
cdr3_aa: CASSPQGLQQETQYF
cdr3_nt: TGTGCCAGCTCACCCCAAGGACTCCAACAAGAGACCCAGTACTTC

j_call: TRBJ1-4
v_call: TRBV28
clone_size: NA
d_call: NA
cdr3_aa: CASSFPTGEGKLFF
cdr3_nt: TGTGCCAGCAGTTTCCCTACCGGAGAGGGAAAACTGTTTTTT

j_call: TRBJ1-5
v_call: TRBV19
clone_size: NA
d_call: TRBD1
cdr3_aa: CASRQGNQPQHF
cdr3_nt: TGTGCCAGTAGACAGGGGAATCAGCCCCAGCATTTT

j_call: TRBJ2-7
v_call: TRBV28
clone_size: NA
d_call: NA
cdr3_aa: CASSLPGWREQYF
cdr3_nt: TGTGCCAGCAGCCTCCCGGGGTGGCGAGAGCAGTACTTC

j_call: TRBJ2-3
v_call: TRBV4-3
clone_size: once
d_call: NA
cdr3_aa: CASSQEWRDTQYF
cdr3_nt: TGCGCCAGCAGCCAAGAATGGAGAGATACGCAGTATTTT

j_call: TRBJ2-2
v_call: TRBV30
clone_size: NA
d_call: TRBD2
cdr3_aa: CAYRGTSGREGTGELFF
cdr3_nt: TGTGCTTACCGCGGGACTAGCGGGAGGGAAGGCACCGGGGAGCTGTTTTTT

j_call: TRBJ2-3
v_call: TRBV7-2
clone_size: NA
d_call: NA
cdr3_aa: CASSLRGGGTDTQYF
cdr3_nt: TGTGCCAGCAGCTTAAGGGGTGGGGGCACAGATACGCAGTATTTT

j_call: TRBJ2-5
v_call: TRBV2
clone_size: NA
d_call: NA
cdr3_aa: CASNGGIVWEEETQYF
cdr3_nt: TGTGCCAGCAATGGCGGAATAGTTTGGGAGGAAGAGACCCAGTACTTC

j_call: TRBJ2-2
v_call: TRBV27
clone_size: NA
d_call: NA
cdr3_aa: CASSLDRFTGELFF
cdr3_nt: TGTGCCAGCAGTTTAGACAGATTTACCGGGGAGCTGTTTTTT

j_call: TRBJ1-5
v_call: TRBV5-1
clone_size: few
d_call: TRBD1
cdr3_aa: CASSLTGDQPQHF
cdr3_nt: TGCGCCAGCAGCTTGACAGGGGACCAGCCCCAGCATTTT

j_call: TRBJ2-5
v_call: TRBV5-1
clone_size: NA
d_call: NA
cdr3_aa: CASSLGEETQYF
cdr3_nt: TGCGCCAGCAGCCTCGGGGAAGAGACCCAGTACTTC

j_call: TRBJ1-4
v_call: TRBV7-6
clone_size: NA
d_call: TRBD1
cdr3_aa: CASSHDRVGEKLFF
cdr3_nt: TGTGCCAGCAGTCACGACAGGGTAGGGGAAAAACTGTTTTTT

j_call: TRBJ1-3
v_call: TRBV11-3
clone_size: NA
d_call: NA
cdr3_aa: CASSQGHPTSGNTIYF
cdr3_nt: TGTGCCAGCAGCCAGGGACACCCGACCTCTGGAAACACCATATATTTT

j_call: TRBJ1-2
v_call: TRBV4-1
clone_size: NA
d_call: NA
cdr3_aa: CASSQVPLREGGYTF
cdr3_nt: TGCGCCAGCAGCCAAGTCCCCCTTAGGGAGGGTGGCTACACCTTC

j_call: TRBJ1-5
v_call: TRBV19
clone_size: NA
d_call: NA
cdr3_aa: CASNSGRKRNQPQHF
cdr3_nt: TGTGCCAGCAATTCGGGTCGGAAGAGGAATCAGCCCCAGCATTTT

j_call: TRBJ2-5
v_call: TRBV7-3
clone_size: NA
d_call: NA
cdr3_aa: CASSLNGGPETQYF
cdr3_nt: TGTGCCAGCAGCTTAAATGGAGGGCCAGAGACCCAGTACTTC

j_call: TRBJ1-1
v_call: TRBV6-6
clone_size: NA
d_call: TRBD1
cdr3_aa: CASIEDRGGLLAFF
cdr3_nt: TGTGCCAGCATTGAGGACAGGGGAGGGTTATTGGCTTTCTTT

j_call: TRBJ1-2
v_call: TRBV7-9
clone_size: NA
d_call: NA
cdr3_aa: CASSPVQGNYGYTF
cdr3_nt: TGTGCCAGCAGCCCAGTACAGGGAAACTATGGCTACACCTTC

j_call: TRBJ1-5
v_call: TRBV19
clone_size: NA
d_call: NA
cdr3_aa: CASQTRVGQPQHF
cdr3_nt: TGTGCCAGCCAAACGCGGGTTGGACAGCCCCAGCATTTT

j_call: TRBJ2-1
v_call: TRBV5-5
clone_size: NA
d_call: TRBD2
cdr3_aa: CASSLIAGGPYEQFF
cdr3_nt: TGTGCCAGCAGCTTGATAGCGGGAGGGCCGTATGAGCAGTTCTTC

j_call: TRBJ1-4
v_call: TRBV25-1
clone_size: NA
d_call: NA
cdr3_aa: CASSPTEEKLFF
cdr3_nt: TGTGCCAGCAGTCCCACTGAGGAAAAACTGTTTTTT

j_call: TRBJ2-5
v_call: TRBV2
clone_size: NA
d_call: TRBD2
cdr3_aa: CASSGLAGQETQYF
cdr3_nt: TGTGCCAGCAGTGGCCTAGCGGGCCAAGAGACCCAGTACTTC

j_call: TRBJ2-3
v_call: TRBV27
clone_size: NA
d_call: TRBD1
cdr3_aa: CASSLYGSEGGAHTQYF
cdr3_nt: TGTGCCAGCAGTTTATATGGGAGTGAAGGGGGCGCCCATACGCAGTATTTT

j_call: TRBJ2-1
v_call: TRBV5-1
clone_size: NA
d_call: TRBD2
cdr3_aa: CASSIASGASPYNEQFF
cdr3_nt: TGCGCCAGCAGCATCGCTAGCGGAGCTTCCCCCTACAATGAGCAGTTCTTC

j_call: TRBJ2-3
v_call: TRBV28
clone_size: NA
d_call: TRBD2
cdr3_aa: CASSLDLADGTDTQYF
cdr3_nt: TGTGCCAGCAGTCTGGACCTAGCGGATGGCACAGATACGCAGTATTTT

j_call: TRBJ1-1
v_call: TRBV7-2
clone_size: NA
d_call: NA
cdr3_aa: CASSLMGGTTEAFF
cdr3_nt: TGTGCCAGCAGCTTAATGGGGGGTACAACTGAAGCTTTCTTT

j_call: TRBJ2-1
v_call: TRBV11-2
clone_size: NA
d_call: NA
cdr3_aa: CASSRVEGFNEQFF
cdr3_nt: TGTGCCAGCAGCCGGGTAGAGGGCTTCAATGAGCAGTTCTTC

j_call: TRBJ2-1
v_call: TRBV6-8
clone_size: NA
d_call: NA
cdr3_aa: CASSIVGELNNEQFF
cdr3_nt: TGTGCCAGCAGTATTGTAGGGGAATTGAACAATGAGCAGTTCTTC

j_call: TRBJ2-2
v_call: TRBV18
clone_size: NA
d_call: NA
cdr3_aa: CASSPVLSGELFF
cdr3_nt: TGTGCCAGCTCACCTGTCCTGTCCGGGGAGCTGTTTTTT

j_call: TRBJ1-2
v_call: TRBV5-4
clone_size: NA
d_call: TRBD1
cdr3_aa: CASSLRQGLLGYTF
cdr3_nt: TGTGCCAGCAGCCTCCGACAGGGTCTGCTCGGCTACACCTTC

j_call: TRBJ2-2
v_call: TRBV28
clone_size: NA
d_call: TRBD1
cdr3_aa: CASSPTGSNTGELFF
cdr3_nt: TGTGCCAGCAGTCCGACAGGGTCGAACACCGGGGAGCTGTTTTTT

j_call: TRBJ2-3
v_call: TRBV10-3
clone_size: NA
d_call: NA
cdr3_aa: CAISDFGGNTDTQYF
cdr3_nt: TGTGCCATCAGTGATTTCGGGGGTAACACAGATACGCAGTATTTT

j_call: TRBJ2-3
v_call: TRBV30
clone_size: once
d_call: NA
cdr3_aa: CAWSVLLRRLTDTQYF
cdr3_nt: TGTGCCTGGAGTGTACTTTTGAGGAGACTCACAGATACGCAGTATTTT